The T cell receptor beta chain described here comes from a study of blood T cells in healthy people across ages. Study conclusions and caveats: In older individuals, TCR beta diversity per million T cells was lower, falling roughly linearly with age.

The authors ran a second PCR of roughly 6 to 12 cycles using a sample-barcoded 5' primer and a J-beta primer mix. Per sample, CDR3-containing paired-end reads numbered at least 2.5 million. TCRdb analysed the 5' RACE reads with MiXCR anew, one entry per CDR3 protein. The data contain around 1,600,000 distinct CDR3 sequences, approximately 42% of them singletons. Of note for this clonotype: Its antigen is unidentified.

The V end was cut by 3 bases, the J end by 7 bases, with 7 bases between. Germline loops: CDR1 DFQATT, CDR2 SNEGSKA (reference sequence). This CDR3 has 11 residues. This TCR was sampled from a woman between 18 and 29 years old in good health. The sequenced sample consisted of blood. This chain joins TRBV20-1 and TRBJ2-1; no reliable D call. The CDR3 is CSASWSNEQFF. The CDR3, as DNA: TGCAGTGCTAGTTGGTCTAATGAGCAGTTCTTC.